These T cell receptor beta chains were read from a single sample in a study of blood T cell repertoires in COVID-19. Only in-frame clones appear in the TCRdb table, and some are missing; sequencing was by immunoSEQ multiplex PCR. The repertoire holds a few hundred thousand clones, with approximately 86% as singletons. Sequenced input: peripheral blood. These receptors came from a woman between 45 and 60 years old who had recovered from COVID-19. The CDR3 runs from the conserved cysteine through the conserved F or W. The order of the fields is J gene, clone size, D gene, V gene, CDR3 protein, CDR3 DNA. The D gene is left open where the match is weak. Clone size is given for some rows only: seen once, a few or many times, or a class if the clone is expanded.

>TRBJ2-7|.|TRBD2|TRBV11-2
CASSATSGVNEQYF
TGTGCCAGCAGCGCGACTAGCGGAGTCAACGAGCAGTACTTC
>TRBJ2-2|few|.|TRBV28
CASTPEVGALNTGELFF
TGTGCCAGCACCCCAGAGGTAGGGGCCTTGAACACCGGGGAGCTGTTTTTT
>TRBJ1-2|.|TRBD1|TRBV7-2
CASSPWTGGNYGYTF
TGTGCCAGCAGCCCTTGGACAGGGGGTAACTATGGCTACACCTTC
>TRBJ2-2|.|.|TRBV6-2/TRBV6-3
CASSATGTNTGELFF
TGTGCCAGCAGTGCCACAGGGACGAACACCGGGGAGCTGTTTTTT
>TRBJ2-3|.|.|TRBV3-1/TRBV3-2
CASSQDYRGAADTQYF
TGTGCCAGCAGCCAAGATTATCGGGGAGCTGCAGATACGCAGTATTTT
>TRBJ2-1|.|TRBD1|TRBV7-3
CASSPTDRRGNEQFF
TGTGCCAGCAGCCCAACGGACAGGCGAGGGAATGAGCAGTTCTTC
>TRBJ2-5|once|.|TRBV14
CASSQGANRPQETQYF
TGTGCCAGCAGCCAAGGAGCCAACAGACCCCAAGAGACCCAGTACTTC
>TRBJ2-2|.|TRBD1|TRBV5-1
CASSLQGQGATGELFF
TGCGCCAGCAGCTTGCAGGGACAGGGGGCCACCGGGGAGCTGTTTTTT
>TRBJ1-2|.|TRBD1|TRBV6-5
CASSTDRANYGYTF
TGTGCCAGCAGTACGGACAGGGCTAACTATGGCTACACCTTC
>TRBJ1-5|.|TRBD1|TRBV19
CASRRKGGQGFNQPQHF
TGTGCCAGTAGAAGGAAGGGGGGACAGGGTTTCAATCAGCCCCAGCATTTT
>TRBJ1-5|.|.|TRBV5-1
CASSLGITGKGQPQHF
TGCGCCAGCAGCTTGGGAATTACAGGGAAGGGTCAGCCCCAGCATTTT
>TRBJ2-2|.|TRBD1|TRBV7-2
CASSLIPGTGVTGELFF
TGTGCCAGCAGCTTAATACCGGGGACAGGGGTCACCGGGGAGCTGTTTTTT
>TRBJ1-6|.|.|TRBV27
CASSLEEGSSPLHF
TGTGCCAGCAGTTTGGAGGAAGGGAGCTCACCCCTCCACTTT
>TRBJ1-4|.|.|TRBV9
CASSVAGQGGEKLFF
TGTGCCAGCAGCGTAGCGGGCCAGGGTGGTGAAAAACTGTTTTTT
>TRBJ2-4|few|.|TRBV7-2
CASSFDGQTAKNIQYF
TGTGCCAGCAGCTTCGACGGACAGACAGCCAAAAACATTCAGTACTTC
>TRBJ2-7|.|.|TRBV28
CASSLIRRGEQYF
TGTGCCAGCAGTTTAATCCGCAGGGGCGAGCAGTACTTC
>TRBJ2-1|.|.|TRBV2
CASSVPDVRVEQFF
TGTGCCAGCAGTGTCCCTGATGTGCGGGTTGAGCAGTTCTTC
>TRBJ1-3|.|.|TRBV28
CASIERRGSGNTIYF
TGTGCCAGCATAGAGCGACGGGGCTCTGGAAACACCATATATTTT
>TRBJ2-2|.|.|TRBV7-9
CASSPRGSYTGELFF
TGTGCCAGCAGCCCACGCGGTAGTTACACCGGGGAGCTGTTTTTT
>TRBJ1-3|.|TRBD1|TRBV9
CASSVGDSYSGNTIYF
TGTGCCAGCAGCGTAGGGGACAGCTACTCTGGAAACACCATATATTTT
>TRBJ1-4|once|.|TRBV15
CATSRGGVDEKLFF
TGTGCCACCAGCAGAGGGGGGGTGGATGAAAAACTGTTTTTT
>TRBJ1-3|.|.|TRBV28
CASISRGRQVSGNTIYF
TGTGCCAGCATCTCGAGGGGGAGACAGGTCTCTGGAAACACCATATATTTT
>TRBJ2-1|.|TRBD2|TRBV15
CATSRGLAISIEQFF
TGTGCCACCAGCAGGGGACTAGCCATTTCCATTGAGCAGTTCTTC
>TRBJ2-5|.|.|TRBV30
CAWSVPGQRETQYF
TGTGCCTGGAGTGTACCCGGACAACGGGAGACCCAGTACTTC
>TRBJ2-6|.|TRBD1|TRBV9
CASSVARTGHVLTF
TGTGCCAGCAGCGTAGCACGGACAGGGCACGTCCTGACTTTC
>TRBJ2-3|.|TRBD1|TRBV28
CASSLPGTAGLVGDTDTQYF
TGTGCCAGCAGTTTACCCGGGACAGCTGGTCTGGTTGGTGACACAGATACGCAGTATTTT
>TRBJ1-1|.|.|TRBV7-9
CASSLVPRGGNTEAFF
TGTGCCAGCAGCTTAGTTCCCCGCGGGGGCAACACTGAAGCTTTCTTT
>TRBJ2-1|.|TRBD2|TRBV29-1
CSAGLAGVINEQFF
TGCAGCGCAGGACTAGCGGGAGTTATAAATGAGCAGTTCTTC
>TRBJ1-1|.|.|TRBV7-2
CASIPGVTEAFF
TGTGCCAGCATACCGGGGGTCACTGAAGCTTTCTTT
>TRBJ2-2|many|TRBD2|TRBV7-7
CASSSSGSNTGELFF
TGTGCTAGCAGCTCTAGCGGTTCGAACACCGGGGAGCTGTTTTTT
>TRBJ2-7|.|TRBD2|TRBV19
CASSIAAIAGVYEQYF
TGTGCCAGTAGTATAGCGGCCATAGCGGGAGTTTACGAGCAGTACTTC
>TRBJ2-7|.|.|TRBV5-1
CASSQTFRVPGSYEQYF
TGCGCCAGCAGCCAAACATTCAGGGTACCCGGGTCCTACGAGCAGTACTTC
>TRBJ1-6|.|.|TRBV10-3
CAISETGNSPLHF
TGTGCCATCAGTGAGACAGGGAATTCACCCCTCCACTTT
>TRBJ2-3|once|.|TRBV9
CASSVDISRAGDTQYF
TGTGCCAGCAGCGTAGATATATCCAGAGCGGGAGATACGCAGTATTTT
>TRBJ1-1|medium-sized|.|TRBV4-1
CASSLQEDYPNTEAFF
TGCGCCAGCAGCCTCCAAGAGGACTATCCGAACACTGAAGCTTTCTTT
>TRBJ2-1|.|TRBD2|TRBV29-1
CSVWTSGRSRNEQFF
TGCAGCGTGTGGACTAGCGGGAGATCCAGGAATGAGCAGTTCTTC
>TRBJ2-1|once|TRBD2|TRBV7-2
CASSSHGGASYNEQFF
TGTGCCAGCAGTTCTCACGGGGGGGCATCCTACAATGAGCAGTTCTTC
>TRBJ2-1|.|TRBD2|TRBV24-1
CATKGTNNEQFF
TGTGCCACCAAAGGGACTAACAATGAGCAGTTCTTC
>TRBJ1-4|few|.|TRBV5-1
CASSHRQATNEKLFF
TGCGCCAGCAGCCACCGGCAGGCAACTAATGAAAAACTGTTTTTT
>TRBJ1-1|.|.|TRBV19
CASSILPAGNTEAFF
TGTGCCAGTAGTATCCTCCCCGCCGGGAACACTGAAGCTTTCTTT
>TRBJ1-1|once|.|TRBV19
CATLQGNTEAFF
TGTGCCACTCTACAGGGGAACACTGAAGCTTTCTTT
>TRBJ1-1|.|.|TRBV6-5
CASSYYDGAEAFF
TGTGCCAGCAGTTATTATGACGGGGCTGAAGCTTTCTTT
>TRBJ1-1|.|.|TRBV6-2/TRBV6-3
CASSFPSTGTPNTEAFF
TGTGCCAGCAGTTTTCCCTCCACAGGGACCCCGAACACTGAAGCTTTCTTT
>TRBJ1-6|.|.|TRBV30
CAWDRHNSPLHF
TGTGCCTGGGACAGGCATAATTCACCCCTCCACTTT
>TRBJ1-5|.|.|TRBV18
CASSPGQTAQPQHF
TGTGCCAGCTCACCTGGACAAACGGCCCAGCCCCAGCATTTT
>TRBJ1-1|few|.|TRBV28
CASSPAPGNTEAFF
TGTGCCAGCAGTCCTGCACCAGGGAACACTGAAGCTTTCTTT
>TRBJ1-1|.|.|TRBV5-5
CATQDTPGTEAFF
TGTGCCACACAAGACACCCCGGGAACTGAAGCTTTCTTT
>TRBJ1-1|once|.|TRBV19
CASSIEATSFMNTEAFF
TGTGCCAGTAGTATAGAGGCCACCTCCTTTATGAACACTGAAGCTTTCTTT
>TRBJ2-1|.|.|TRBV2
CASSEPPGGLFNEQFF
TGTGCCAGCAGTGAACCGCCGGGGGGCCTATTTAATGAGCAGTTCTTC
>TRBJ2-6|.|.|TRBV5-8
CARTPLRLGAAGGANVLTF
TGTGCCCGCACCCCTCTTCGTCTGGGGGCAGCGGGGGGGGCCAACGTCCTGACTTTC
>TRBJ2-5|.|.|TRBV6-6
CASAGQKTQYF
TGTGCCTCTGCGGGACAGAAGACCCAGTACTTC
>TRBJ2-1|once|TRBD2|TRBV12-5
CASGLVLASGPSYNEQFF
TGTGCTAGTGGTTTGGTACTGGCTAGCGGGCCCTCCTACAATGAGCAGTTCTTC
>TRBJ2-5|.|TRBD2|TRBV7-9
CASSSPGTSGAQETQYF
TGTGCCAGCAGCTCCCCCGGGACTAGCGGGGCTCAAGAGACCCAGTACTTC
>TRBJ2-5|.|.|TRBV27
CASSLGGAGVGTQYF
TGTGCCAGCAGTTTGGGGGGGGCGGGTGTTGGGACCCAGTACTTC
>TRBJ1-1|.|.|TRBV18
CASSSRRGRENTEAFF
TGTGCCAGCTCATCACGGCGGGGGAGGGAGAACACTGAAGCTTTCTTT
>TRBJ1-2|.|.|TRBV2
CASSESFYYGYTF
TGTGCCAGCAGTGAATCATTTTACTATGGCTACACCTTC
>TRBJ2-7|.|.|TRBV3-1/TRBV3-2
CASSQLRRIYEQYF
TGTGCCAGCAGCCAACTTCGGAGGATCTACGAGCAGTACTTC
>TRBJ2-2|.|TRBD2|TRBV5-1
CASSSGLAGGRTGELFF
TGCGCCAGCAGCTCGGGACTAGCGGGGGGGCGAACCGGGGAGCTGTTTTTT
>TRBJ2-1|few|TRBD2|TRBV2
CASRELAGGSSYNEQFF
TGTGCCAGCAGGGAATTAGCGGGGGGTTCCTCCTACAATGAGCAGTTCTTC
>TRBJ2-2|.|TRBD2|TRBV3-1/TRBV3-2
CASSQGLAGGTGELFF
TGTGCCAGCAGCCAAGGGCTAGCGGGGGGAACCGGGGAGCTGTTTTTT